This T cell receptor beta chain was retrieved from a study of cytomegalovirus exposure and HLA in healthy donors. Clones were read by immunoSEQ multiplex PCR, and TCRdb kept only the in-frame ones, dropping some. The sample records 250,000 to 400,000 clones, over 75% being singletons. The V and J ends lost 5 bases and 4 bases respectively, with 10 bases between them. The germline V gene encodes CDR1 MNHEY and CDR2 SVGAGI. CDR3 length: 13 residues. Findings and caveats of the study: Within the 100 to 150 validation repertoires, first-cohort TCR clusters tended to co-occur, according to a later analysis.

About this clone itself: Its target is not known.

The TCR was taken from a man younger than 40 in good health and CMV-seronegative. The chain links TRBV6-5 to TRBJ2-3; possible D gene TRBD2, 6 bases. The specimen sequenced was PBMCs. The CDR3 DNA reads as TGTGCCAGCAGTGTTCTAGCGTCAGATACGCAGTATTTT. Translation gives CASSVLASDTQYF.